A selection of T cell receptor beta chains follows, all from one sample in a study of T-cell memory formation after mild COVID-19. MiXCR, run by TCRdb on the 5' RACE reads, gives a single entry per CDR3 protein. The sample includes roughly 310,000 distinct CDR3 sequences, more than 15% of them seen just once. The sequencing input was PBMCs or a T cell subset sorted from them (not recorded which). The receptor set was obtained from a man between 18 and 35 years old who had mild COVID-19 (a few samples of this study predate the infection). Cell type and time point are not known. The CDR3 runs from the conserved cysteine through the conserved F or W. D genes are given only for firm matches. The listing skips clone size in some rows; elsewhere it reads once, few, many or a size class.

size,V,D,J,length,DNA,CDR3
-,TRBV6-1,-,TRBJ2-5,15,TGTGCCAGCGGTAGATACAGGGCCGCTCAAGAGACCCAGTACTTC,CASGRYRAAQETQYF
few,TRBV24-1,TRBD1,TRBJ2-1,16,TGTGCCACCAGTGAAACCGGGACAGGGAAGGTCGATGAGCAGTTCTTC,CATSETGTGKVDEQFF
-,TRBV11-2,-,TRBJ2-2,12,TGTGCCAGCCTGGGGGACACCGGGGAGCTGTTTTTT,CASLGDTGELFF
few,TRBV4-1,-,TRBJ2-6,18,TGCGCCAGCAGCCAAGAAGGCCAGAAAGTCTCTGGGGCCAACGTCCTGACTTTC,CASSQEGQKVSGANVLTF
-,TRBV18,-,TRBJ2-3,16,TGTGCCAGCTCACCACCTCGGGGTACGCACACAGATACGCAGTATTTT,CASSPPRGTHTDTQYF
few,TRBV29-1,-,TRBJ2-2,12,TGCAGCGTCGAAGTCGACACCGGGGAGCTGTTTTTT,CSVEVDTGELFF
few,TRBV20-1,-,TRBJ1-2,15,TGCAGTGCTAGTCGTCCACAGGGTTACGGCTATGGCTACACCTTC,CSASRPQGYGYGYTF
-,TRBV2,-,TRBJ1-1,14,TGTGCCAGCTGGAAGGGGTTCGGCGACACTGAAGCTTTCTTT,CASWKGFGDTEAFF
-,TRBV2,-,TRBJ2-2,14,TGTGCCAGCAGTAGGACCTATAACACCGGGGAGCTGTTTTTT,CASSRTYNTGELFF
few,TRBV12-5,TRBD2,TRBJ2-7,16,TGTGCTAGTGGTTTCCCCGGGGGGGAGGAGCGCTACGAGCAGTACTTC,CASGFPGGEERYEQYF
-,TRBV24-1,-,TRBJ2-7,16,TGTGCCACCAGTGATTTATGTCCCCTAAGTTGCTACGAGCAGTACTTC,CATSDLCPLSCYEQYF
few,TRBV4-3,TRBD2,TRBJ2-5,14,TGCGCCAGCAGCCAAGAGGTCGGGGGGATAATCCAGTACTTC,CASSQEVGGIIQYF
few,TRBV11-2,-,TRBJ2-1,17,TGTGCCAGCAGCTTTTTTCGTAGGGGGAACTCCTACAATGAGCAGTTCTTC,CASSFFRRGNSYNEQFF
few,TRBV4-3,-,TRBJ2-3,15,TGCGCCAGCAGCCAACAGCAGGAACTCACAGATACGCAGTATTTT,CASSQQQELTDTQYF
few,TRBV11-2,TRBD1,TRBJ1-4,15,TGTGCCAGCAGCTTAAACGGACAGGGCCTCGGAAAACTGTTTTTT,CASSLNGQGLGKLFF
few,TRBV12-3/TRBV12-4,-,TRBJ1-2,11,TGTGCCAGTTCAGGAGTCTATGGCTACACCTTC,CASSGVYGYTF
few,TRBV2,TRBD1,TRBJ1-2,11,TGTGCCACAGGGGGCAAGTCCGGCTACACCTTC,CATGGKSGYTF
-,TRBV19,TRBD1,TRBJ2-7,15,TGTGCCAGTAGAAGGGGACAGGAACGCTCCTACGAGCAGTACTTC,CASRRGQERSYEQYF